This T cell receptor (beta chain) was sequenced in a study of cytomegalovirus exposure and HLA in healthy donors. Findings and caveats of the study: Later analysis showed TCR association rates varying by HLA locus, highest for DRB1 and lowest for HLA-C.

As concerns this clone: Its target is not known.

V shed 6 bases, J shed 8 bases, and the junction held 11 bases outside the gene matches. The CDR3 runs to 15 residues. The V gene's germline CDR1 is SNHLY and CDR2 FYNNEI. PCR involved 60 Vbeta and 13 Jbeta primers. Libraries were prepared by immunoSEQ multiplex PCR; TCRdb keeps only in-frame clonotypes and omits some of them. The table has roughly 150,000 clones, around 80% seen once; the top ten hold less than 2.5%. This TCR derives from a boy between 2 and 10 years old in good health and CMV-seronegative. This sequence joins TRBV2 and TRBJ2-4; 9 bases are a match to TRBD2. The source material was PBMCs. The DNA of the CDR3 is TGTGCCAGCAGACCTACGCAGGCGGGGGGGGACATTCAGTACTTC. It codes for CASRPTQAGGDIQYF.